This TCR beta chain was found in a study of human T cells and chemical hapten exposure. TCRdb ran MiXCR on the RACE reads and lists one entry per CDR3 protein. This sample has tens of thousands of distinct CDR3 sequences, with roughly 8.8% found just once. Described time point: pre-sensitization, week 0. The treatment denotes: therapeutic diphenylcyclopropenone sensitization with weekly scalp DPC. The germline gives CDR1 SQVTM, CDR2 ANQGSEA. CDR3 size: 14 residues. Trimming removed 7 bases from V and 4 bases from J, with 19 bases in between. The TCR comes from a woman aged 40-49 years with alopecia areata. Some clones in this sample may be carry-over from other donors' samples. This chain links TRBV29-1 with TRBJ1-1; D uncertain. Sequences were derived from whole blood, sampled in connection with sensitization to the hapten diphenylcyclopropenone (DPC). The CDR3 is CSAVWRWSVTEAFF. CDR3 nucleotides: TGCAGCGCGGTATGGCGGTGGAGCGTCACTGAAGCTTTCTTT.